This TCR beta chain comes out of a study of blood T cell repertoires in COVID-19. Many counts were recorded for this clone. Some clones are missing from TCRdb's copy, which holds only in-frame ones; the method was immunoSEQ multiplex PCR. This table has some 130,000 clones, around three quarters appearing once. Germline assignment: CDR1 SGHNT and CDR2 YYREEE (reference sequence). Deletions cut 1 base from V and 10 bases from J, with 8 bases between. This CDR3 is built from 11 residues. The sequence came from an elderly man with acute or convalescent COVID-19. Input material: peripheral blood. The rearrangement uses TRBV5-4 and TRBJ1-2; D not resolved. The CDR3 spells CASSLYRNYTF. The CDR3 nucleotides are TGTGCCAGCAGCTTGTACAGAAACTACACCTTC.